This entry lists 15 T cell receptor beta chains sequenced from one sample in a study of T cells in Graves' hyperthyroidism and ophthalmopathy. Amplification yielded TCR beta CDR3 regions, with RNA transcripts as the source. When the TCR CDR3 underwent first-round RT-PCR, the HTBI primer set was used. MiXCR, applied by TCRdb to the multiplex PCR reads, yields one record per CDR3 protein. The sample holds approximately 210,000 distinct CDR3 sequences; more than 15% are singletons and the top ten take roughly 50%. Sequenced: blood. Receptors were obtained from a man in his fifties with Graves' hyperthyroidism.

The chain combines TRBV4-2 with TRBJ1-1; D may be TRBD1 (6 bases). Germline-derived CDR1 and CDR2 are LGHNA and YNFKEQ. Trimming shortened V by 2 bases and J by 4 bases, and 14 bases separated the two germline ends. The CDR3 consists of 15 residues. The CDR3 reads CASSQPLQGGTEAFF. CDR3 nucleotide sequence: TGTGCCAGCAGCCAACCCCTACAGGGAGGCACTGAAGCTTTCTTT.

The J gene is TRBJ2-7, the V gene TRBV5-1; tentatively, D is TRBD1 or TRBD2 (5 bases each). This CDR3 has 15 amino acids. With 0 bases removed from V and 2 bases from J, the gap between germline ends came to 12 bases. Per germline, CDR1 SGHRS and CDR2 YFSETQ. CDR3 nucleotide sequence: TGCGCCAGCAGCTTGGTAGCAGGGAGCACCTACGAGCAGTACTTC. Translated: CASSLVAGSTYEQYF.

The V gene is TRBV18, the J gene TRBJ1-2; 8 nucleotides line up with TRBD1. J lost 9 bases, V lost 5 bases, and 5 bases had no gene match. The CDR3 extends over 12 amino acids. Per germline, CDR1 KGHSH and CDR2 LQKENI. This CDR3 is CASSEDRDSYTF. CDR3 DNA: TGTGCCAGCTCAGAGGACAGGGATAGCTACACCTTC.

This clonotype has a handful of counts. V gene TRBV15 combines with J gene TRBJ2-2, with D possibly being TRBD2 (7 bases). The CDR3 has 14 residues. CDR1 is LNHNV and CDR2 is YYDKDF in the germline V gene (reference sequence). V lost 9 bases and J lost 1, with 12 bases in between. The CDR3 DNA sequence: TGTGCCACAGGGGGGGGATTGAACACCGGGGAGCTGTTTTTT. It is translated as CATGGGLNTGELFF.

This clonotype has a count of ten or more. The rearrangement links TRBV7-8 to TRBJ2-3; D is possibly TRBD2 (5 bases). V gave up 5 bases and J gave up 1 base, with 13 bases separating them. Per the germline V gene, CDR1 is SGHVS and CDR2 is FQNEAQ. The CDR3 loop spans 15 amino acids. CDR3 bases: TGTGCCAGCAGCCCAGACTACGGACGCACAGATACGCAGTATTTT. This translates into CASSPDYGRTDTQYF.

This clonotype has ten or more counts. This sequence joins TRBV7-2 and TRBJ2-7; 9 positions match TRBD1. Germline loops: CDR1 SGHTA, CDR2 FQGNSA. This CDR3 is built from 15 residues. The V segment lost 5 bases and the J segment 7 bases; nucleotides outside the gene matches: 12. CDR3 sequence reads: CASSGSGTGSREQYF. CDR3 coding DNA: TGTGCCAGCAGCGGCTCCGGGACAGGGTCTAGGGAGCAGTACTTC.

In this sample, this clonotype turned up a few times. This chain links TRBV5-5 with TRBJ1-4, with unresolved D. The CDR3 is 14 amino acids. Germline V lookup: CDR1 SGHKS, CDR2 YYEKEE (reference sequence). The ends were cut back, 0 bases at V and 8 bases at J, with 11 bases in the middle. This CDR3 is CASSLGGSYEKLFF. CDR3 nucleotides: TGTGCCAGCAGCTTGGGAGGGAGCTACGAAAAACTGTTTTTT.

This clonotype showed up many times. This rearrangement joins TRBV11-3 to TRBJ2-7, with 9 bases lining up with TRBD1. The CDR3 runs to 14 residues. V dropped 5 bases and J dropped 4; count of bases not matched to a gene: 6. Germline lookup yields CDR1 SGHNT and CDR2 YENEEA. The CDR3 DNA follows: TGTGCCAGCAGCCACAGGGACAGGGAGTACGAGCAGTACTTC. Its translation: CASSHRDREYEQYF.

This clonotype appeared many times. This chain joins TRBV7-2 and TRBJ2-4; D could derive from TRBD1 or TRBD2 (5 bases each). Trimming pared 5 bases from V and 5 bases from J, leaving 13 bases between. Germline V gene data show CDR1 as SGHTA and CDR2 as FQGNSA. This CDR3 has 14 amino acids. This CDR3 is CASSRWGFENIQYF. CDR3 in DNA: TGTGCCAGCAGCCGTTGGGGGTTCGAAAACATTCAGTACTTC.

This clonotype was seen at least ten times. The chain is built from TRBV24-1 and TRBJ2-3; tentatively, D is TRBD1 (5 bases). This CDR3 has 17 amino acids. V gave up 4 bases and J gave up 4 bases, with 20 bases separating them. Germline CDR1 and CDR2: KGHDR and SFDVKD. CDR3 sequence reads: CATSDWTPDSAADTQYF. CDR3 coding DNA: TGTGCCACCAGTGACTGGACACCCGACAGCGCCGCAGATACGCAGTATTTT.

This clonotype has a count of ten or more. The V and J genes are TRBV7-2 and TRBJ1-2; D remains unclear. Deletions cut 5 bases from V and 7 bases from J, with 23 bases between. This CDR3 has 16 residues. Germline V gene sequence: CDR1 SGHTA, CDR2 FQGNSA. The CDR3 protein is CASSRLAHSWASGYTF. The CDR3 DNA is TGTGCCAGCAGCCGCCTAGCCCACTCTTGGGCCAGTGGCTACACCTTC.

The chain carries TRBV10-3 and TRBJ2-3; 7 bases align to TRBD2. This CDR3 contains 15 residues. In germline, CDR1 is ENHRY, CDR2 SYGVKD. V was pared by 4 bases and J by 2 bases, with 6 bases of the junction left unmatched. The CDR3 protein is CAISVSSGDTDTQYF. The CDR3 DNA is TGTGCCATCAGTGTGTCTAGCGGAGACACAGATACGCAGTATTTT.

This clonotype was seen more than once but under ten times. J is TRBJ2-1 and V is TRBV6-2 or TRBV6-3, with D uncertain. The CDR3 is made up of 12 amino acids. V was pared by 4 bases and J by 7 bases, with 8 bases between. Per germline, CDR1 MNHEY and CDR2 SVGEGT. CDR3 loop: CASSSTRNEQFF. DNA of the CDR3: TGTGCCAGCAGTTCCACCCGGAATGAGCAGTTCTTC.

This clonotype occurred many times. The chain carries TRBV7-3 and TRBJ2-7; 8 nucleotides align to TRBD1. The CDR3 is 13 residues long. Unmatched junction bases numbered 3, after V lost 2 bases and J lost 6 bases. CDR1 is SGHTA and CDR2 is FQGTGA in the germline V gene. In DNA, the CDR3 is TGTGCCAGCAGCTTACAGGGGGCCTCCGAGCAGTACTTC. Residues: CASSLQGASEQYF.

The rearrangement links TRBV12-3 or TRBV12-4 to TRBJ2-1, with TRBD2 identical over 8 bases. The V and J ends lost 1 base and 7 bases, in that order; junction bases with no gene match: 3. There are 14 residues in the CDR3. The CDR3 sequence: CASSLGTSTNEQFF. The CDR3 DNA reads TGTGCCAGCAGTTTAGGGACTAGCACTAATGAGCAGTTCTTC.